The 13 T cell receptor beta chains reported below all come from one sample, sequenced in a study of vaccination and CD4 T cells after COVID-19. Antigens of these TCRs are unknown. The Oncomine TCR Beta short-read assay generated sequence data from the DNA of cultured CD4+ T cells. TCRdb re-called the PCR reads through MiXCR, storing one row per CDR3 protein. The sample comprises approximately 7,700 distinct CDR3 sequences, about 50% of which are singletons, and around 12% rests with the top ten. The treatment: approximately 10-day PBMC culture with coronavirus spike peptide pools or control peptides (ViraFEST assay). CD4+ T lymphocytes from the unexposed donor were collected before the COVID-19 pandemic (2011-2018). The sequenced sample consisted of CD4+ T cells from blood, cultured in vitro. The receptors derive from a human donor in good health.

CDR3 DNA: TGCGCCAGCAGCCAAGATTGGGGACAGGGGGCTTTGGAGCAGTACTTC. It specifies CASSQDWGQGALEQYF. The chain recombines TRBV4-1 with TRBJ2-7, with 12 bases that match TRBD1. This CDR3 is 16 amino acids long. The V gene end was trimmed by 0 bases and the J gene end by 7 bases; junction bases not matched to a gene: 7. The germline V gene encodes CDR1 MGHRA and CDR2 YSYEKL.

The V gene is TRBV7-8, the J gene TRBJ1-6; D gene uncertain. V was pared by 1 base and J by 10 bases, with 14 bases between. CDR3 length: 15 amino acids. In germline, CDR1 is SGHVS, CDR2 FQNEAQ. DNA of the CDR3: TGTGCCAGCAGCTTAGAACTTCGGTCGGGCTCACCCCTCCACTTT. Translating it yields CASSLELRSGSPLHF.

This clonotype was seen only a few times. The chain is built from TRBV6-2 or TRBV6-3 and TRBJ1-5; 8 bases line up with TRBD1. V gave up 5 bases and J gave up 0 bases; unmatched junction bases: 9. This CDR3 has 17 amino acids. CDR1 and CDR2 from the germline V gene are MNHEY and SVGEGT. The CDR3 DNA reads as TGTGCCAGCAGTGCACCGGGACAGGCCTATAGCAATCAGCCCCAGCATTTT. Translating it yields CASSAPGQAYSNQPQHF.

V gene TRBV2 combines with J gene TRBJ2-7; 7 bases map to TRBD1. The germline gives CDR1 SNHLY, CDR2 FYNNEI. Trimming at V came to 2 bases and at J to 6 bases, leaving 13 bases not matched to a gene. The CDR3 consists of 16 residues. The CDR3 sequence: CASSETATGVLGEQYF. DNA for the CDR3: TGTGCCAGCAGTGAAACCGCCACAGGGGTATTAGGCGAGCAGTACTTC.

In its sample, this clonotype was seen a few times. This chain uses TRBV7-2 with TRBJ1-3, with no clear D. This CDR3 spans 15 amino acids. The germline V gene encodes CDR1 SGHTA and CDR2 FQGNSA. V dropped 3 bases and J dropped 0 bases, with 9 bases sitting between them. CDR3 region: CASSLAGSSGNTIYF. For the CDR3, the DNA is TGTGCCAGCAGCTTGGCAGGATCCTCTGGAAACACCATATATTTT.

The chain combines TRBV27 with TRBJ2-3; 9 bases are a match to TRBD2. Germline V gene sequence: CDR1 MNHEY, CDR2 SMNVEV (reference sequence). The CDR3 is made up of 17 amino acids. V trimming: 2 bases; J trimming: 2 bases; junction bases outside the gene matches: 8. This CDR3 is CASSLRWLAGNTDTQYF. DNA of the CDR3: TGTGCCAGCAGTTTACGGTGGCTAGCGGGAAACACAGATACGCAGTATTTT.

V and J are TRBV20-1 and TRBJ1-1; tentatively, D is TRBD1 (5 bases). CDR1 DFQATT and CDR2 SNEGSKA come from the germline V gene (reference sequence). V lost 3 bases and J lost 1, with 9 bases in between. This CDR3 is 13 amino acids long. CDR3 coding DNA: TGCAGTGCTAGGGGGGACGGGAACACTGAAGCTTTCTTT. This sequence encodes CSARGDGNTEAFF.

This sequence joins TRBV11-2 and TRBJ2-1; 13 bases line up with TRBD2. Trimming cost V 5 bases and J 4 bases; bases outside gene matches: 5. The CDR3 length is 16 residues. Germline V lookup: CDR1 SGHAT, CDR2 FQNNGV. The chain's CDR3 is CASSTRTSGRYNEQFF. The CDR3 DNA follows: TGTGCCAGCAGCACCCGGACTAGCGGGAGATACAATGAGCAGTTCTTC.

This chain uses TRBV27 with TRBJ2-5; D is possibly TRBD1 (7 bases). Germline loops: CDR1 MNHEY, CDR2 SMNVEV (reference sequence). CDR3 length equals 12 residues. Deletions cut 8 bases from V and 1 base from J, with 8 bases between. CDR3 sequence reads: CASQGGQETQYF. The CDR3 nucleotides read TGTGCCAGCCAGGGGGGCCAAGAGACCCAGTACTTC.

In its sample, this clonotype was seen once. V gene TRBV28 combines with J gene TRBJ1-5; TRBD1 agrees at 9 bases. The germline V gene has CDR1 MDHEN and CDR2 SYDVKM. CDR3 size: 16 residues. V shed 5 bases, J shed 6 bases, and the junction held 11 bases outside the gene matches. The chain's CDR3 is CASSTPQGARGQPQHF. The CDR3, as DNA: TGTGCCAGCAGTACCCCACAGGGGGCGCGGGGTCAGCCCCAGCATTTT.

This clonotype has a handful of counts. CDR3 nucleotides: TGTGCCAGCAGCCCCTTCCCGGTGCGACTGAACACCGGGGAGCTGTTTTTT. Residues: CASSPFPVRLNTGELFF. V and J are TRBV11-2 and TRBJ2-2; D is unclear. The CDR3 totals 17 residues. Germline CDR1 is SGHAT and CDR2 is FQNNGV. The V and J ends lost 5 bases and 1 base respectively, with 17 bases between them.

V gene TRBV6-2 or TRBV6-3 combines with J gene TRBJ1-5; 9 bases are a match to TRBD1. V was clipped by 6 bases and J by 0 bases; unmatched bases: 6. The CDR3 loop spans 16 amino acids. Germline-derived CDR1 and CDR2 are MNHEY and SVGEGT. CDR3 sequence: CASSPRTGDSNQPQHF. The CDR3 region has the DNA TGTGCCAGCAGCCCCCGGACAGGGGATAGCAATCAGCCCCAGCATTTT.

V usage is TRBV27 and J usage is TRBJ1-2; D perhaps matches TRBD1 (5 bases). The ends were cut back, 4 bases at V and 1 base at J, with 13 bases in the middle. This CDR3 contains 15 residues. CDR1 MNHEY and CDR2 SMNVEV come from the germline V gene (reference sequence). The CDR3 nucleotides are TGTGCCAGCAGTTCCCCGGGACGGAATAACTATGGCTACACCTTC. Translating gives CASSSPGRNNYGYTF.